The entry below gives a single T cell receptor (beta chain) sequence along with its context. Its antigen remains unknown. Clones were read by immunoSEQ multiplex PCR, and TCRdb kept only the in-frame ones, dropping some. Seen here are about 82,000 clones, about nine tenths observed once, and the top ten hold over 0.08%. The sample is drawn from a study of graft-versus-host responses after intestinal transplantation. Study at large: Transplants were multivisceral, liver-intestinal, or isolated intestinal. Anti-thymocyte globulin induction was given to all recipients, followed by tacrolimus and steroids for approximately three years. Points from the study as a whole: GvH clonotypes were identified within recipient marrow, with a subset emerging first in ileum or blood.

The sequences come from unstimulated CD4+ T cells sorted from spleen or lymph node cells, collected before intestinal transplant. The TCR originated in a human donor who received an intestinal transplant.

The CDR3 here is CASSYMGGPYEQYF. DNA for the CDR3: TGTGCCAGCAGTTACATGGGGGGGCCCTACGAGCAGTACTTC. This rearrangement joins TRBV6-6 to TRBJ2-7; the D gene is possibly TRBD2 (7 bases). V lost 2 bases to trimming and J lost 2 bases, with 10 bases between them. The germline V gene has CDR1 MNHNY and CDR2 SVGAGI (reference sequence). The CDR3 sequence is 14 residues long.